This is a list of T cell receptor beta chains from one sample in a study of T cells in Graves' hyperthyroidism and ophthalmopathy. TCRdb re-called the multiplex PCR reads with MiXCR, one entry per CDR3 protein. Of approximately 510,000 distinct CDR3 sequences listed, around 20% are singletons. Sequenced: blood. The receptors shown here come from a man aged 18 to 30 with Graves' hyperthyroidism. CDR3s include the opening cysteine and the closing phenylalanine or tryptophan. A D gene is named only where the DNA matches it firmly. Size is stated for part of the rows, as once, few or many counts, or as a class when the clone is expanded.

d_gene | j_gene | abundance | v_gene | CDR3nt | CDR3aa
TRBD2 | TRBJ2-2 | few | TRBV6-1 | TGTGCCAGCAGTGGCCGGACTAGCGGGGGGGCCATTGCCGGGGAGCTGTTTTTT | CASSGRTSGGAIAGELFF
- | TRBJ1-1 | - | TRBV4-1 | TGCGCCAGCAGCCCCCACCCCCCGCCAGGGAGCACTGAAGCTTTCTTT | CASSPHPPPGSTEAFF
- | TRBJ1-1 | many | TRBV27 | TGTGCCAGCCTTGAGTACTGGGGAGGGGGGGAAGCTTTCTTT | CASLEYWGGGEAFF
TRBD1 | TRBJ1-1 | many | TRBV5-1 | TGCGCCAGCAGCTTGGTTGGGACAGGGGCGATGAACACTGAAGCTTTCTTT | CASSLVGTGAMNTEAFF
- | TRBJ1-2 | - | TRBV30 | TGTGCCTGGAGTGTTGGTGTGTCCGGTGGCTACACCTTC | CAWSVGVSGGYTF
- | TRBJ1-5 | many | TRBV27 | TGTGCCAGCAGTGTGGGGATCAATCAGCCCCAGCATTTT | CASSVGINQPQHF
TRBD1 | TRBJ1-2 | few | TRBV11-1 | TGTGCCAGCAGCGCCTACAAGGGGGACAGATCCGGCTATGGCTACACCTTC | CASSAYKGDRSGYGYTF
TRBD1 | TRBJ2-5 | many | TRBV27 | TGTGCCAGTGGACAGGCCGGAGGGACCCAGTACTTC | CASGQAGGTQYF
- | TRBJ2-7 | many | TRBV5-1 | TGCGCCAGCAGCTTGGGGGCAGCCACTACCTACGAGCAGTACTTC | CASSLGAATTYEQYF
- | TRBJ2-4 | many | TRBV11-2 | TGTGCCAGCAGCTTAGACGGGAACATTCAGTACTTC | CASSLDGNIQYF
- | TRBJ1-2 | many | TRBV6-5 | TGTGCCAGCAGTTACTCGTACCACAGCCTTGGCTATGGCTACACCTTC | CASSYSYHSLGYGYTF
TRBD2 | TRBJ2-7 | few | TRBV19 | TGTGCCAGTAGTGCGGCTAGCGGGGGAAGCTACGAGCAGTACTTC | CASSAASGGSYEQYF
TRBD1 | TRBJ1-2 | - | TRBV19 | TGTGCCAGTAGTATCGACTACGGGACAGTCTATGGCTACACCTTC | CASSIDYGTVYGYTF
TRBD2 | TRBJ2-7 | few | TRBV4-1 | TGCGCCAGCAGCCTTCCGGGACTAGGCGAGCAGTACTTC | CASSLPGLGEQYF
- | TRBJ2-4 | - | TRBV11-2 | TGTGCCAGCAGCTCTCTAGGGGGGCAAACCAAAAACATTCAGTACTTC | CASSSLGGQTKNIQYF
- | TRBJ1-1 | - | TRBV7-8 | TGTGCCAGCCGGACGGTAGGCGAAGCTTTCTTT | CASRTVGEAFF
- | TRBJ2-7 | - | TRBV30 | TGTGCCTGGAGTGCCCAGAAGTTTAGCTCCTACGAGCAGTACTTC | CAWSAQKFSSYEQYF
- | TRBJ2-4 | many | TRBV20-1 | TGCAGTGCCCACTCGCCACGGGCGGGGGACATTAAGTACTTC | CSAHSPRAGDIKYF
- | TRBJ2-5 | many | TRBV6-6 | TGTGCCAGCAGTTACTCGGCGGCAGAAGAGACCCAGTACTTC | CASSYSAAEETQYF
TRBD1 | TRBJ1-5 | many | TRBV12-3/TRBV12-4 | TGTGCCAGCAGTCCCTACAGGGGAGGTCATCAGCCCCAGCATTTT | CASSPYRGGHQPQHF
- | TRBJ2-2 | few | TRBV5-1 | TGCGCCAGCAGCTTTACAGAGGCCGGGGAGCTGTTTTTT | CASSFTEAGELFF
- | TRBJ1-5 | - | TRBV6-1 | TGTGCCAGCAGTGCTCCCAGGGGAGTGGGTCAGCCCCAGCATTTT | CASSAPRGVGQPQHF
TRBD1 | TRBJ1-5 | few | TRBV6-2/TRBV6-3 | TGTGCCAGCAGTTCCCGGACAGGGGTAGGCAATCAGCCCCAGCATTTT | CASSSRTGVGNQPQHF
- | TRBJ2-7 | few | TRBV20-1 | TGCAGTGCTAGTAGTTACGAGCAGTACTTC | CSASSYEQYF
- | TRBJ2-2 | - | TRBV9 | TGTGCCAGCAGCGTCCAGGGGCACACCGGGGAGCTGTTTTTT | CASSVQGHTGELFF
- | TRBJ2-7 | many | TRBV10-3 | TGTGCCATCAGTGAGTCGGGTAACTACGAGCAGTACTTC | CAISESGNYEQYF
- | TRBJ1-5 | few | TRBV28 | TGTGCCAGCAGTTTGTGGCAGGGCACCGCTCAGCCCCAGCATTTT | CASSLWQGTAQPQHF
TRBD1 | TRBJ2-6 | - | TRBV12-3/TRBV12-4 | TGTGCCAGCAGTTCATGGCCGGGACAGGAGAGCCCTGGGGCCTACGTCCTGACTTTC | CASSSWPGQESPGAYVLTF
TRBD1 | TRBJ2-2 | many | TRBV4-1 | TGCGCCAGCAGCCTCCGGGACAGGGGGACCACCGGGGAGCTGTTTTTT | CASSLRDRGTTGELFF
TRBD1 | TRBJ1-5 | many | TRBV10-3 | TGTGCCATCAGTGAACAGGGGGGCACTCAGCCCCAGCATTTT | CAISEQGGTQPQHF
TRBD1 | TRBJ2-7 | many | TRBV5-1 | TGCGCCAGCAGCTTGGGACAGGGGGCGAAATACGAGCAGTACTTC | CASSLGQGAKYEQYF
- | TRBJ1-5 | many | TRBV6-1 | TGTGCCAGCAGTGGCTTTACTAGCAATCAGCCCCAGCATTTT | CASSGFTSNQPQHF
- | TRBJ1-1 | many | TRBV7-9 | TGTGCCAGCAGCAGAGGGCTGACCGAAGCTTTCTTT | CASSRGLTEAFF
TRBD2 | TRBJ2-5 | many | TRBV7-8 | TGTGCCAGCAAGAGGACTAGCGGGGGGATCCCTCATCCAGGGACCCAGTACTTC | CASKRTSGGIPHPGTQYF
TRBD1 | TRBJ2-3 | once | TRBV12-3/TRBV12-4 | TGTGCCAGCAGTTTAGGACAGGGGGCGCGAAATACGCAGTATTTT | CASSLGQGARNTQYF
TRBD1 | TRBJ2-5 | few | TRBV3-1 | TGTGCCAGCAGGAGCCCTGACAGGGGAGAGACCCAGTACTTC | CASRSPDRGETQYF
- | TRBJ1-2 | many | TRBV5-8 | TGTGCCAGCAGCCGGGTCTATGGCTACACCTTC | CASSRVYGYTF
TRBD1 | TRBJ1-1 | - | TRBV11-2 | TGTGCCAGCAGCTTCAGGTCGTCCCGAACAGGGGTACTGAACACTGAAGCTTTCTTT | CASSFRSSRTGVLNTEAFF
- | TRBJ1-2 | many | TRBV12-5 | TGTGCTAGTGGTCCGGACAAGGGGGTTAGGGATGGCTACACCTTC | CASGPDKGVRDGYTF
- | TRBJ2-5 | many | TRBV19 | TGTGCCAGTAGTATACGTCGGGGCGCGGAGACCCAGTACTTC | CASSIRRGAETQYF
- | TRBJ1-1 | many | TRBV7-9 | TGTGCCAGCAGCTCCCATGAGAACACTGAAGCTTTCTTT | CASSSHENTEAFF
- | TRBJ2-7 | many | TRBV29-1 | TGCAGCGTTGAAGCGGGTATCGAGCAGTACTTC | CSVEAGIEQYF
TRBD1 | TRBJ1-2 | many | TRBV27 | TGTGCCAGCAGTTTCGGGACAGGGGGTTTCTATGGCTACACCTTC | CASSFGTGGFYGYTF
TRBD2 | TRBJ2-5 | many | TRBV12-3/TRBV12-4 | TGTGCCAGCACCCTCGGGGGGGGGAAAGAGACCCAGTACTTC | CASTLGGGKETQYF
TRBD1 | TRBJ1-2 | many | TRBV2 | TGTGCCAGCAGTGGACGAAGACAGGGGGCGGGCATGAATGGCTACACCTTC | CASSGRRQGAGMNGYTF
- | TRBJ1-5 | many | TRBV28 | TGTGCCAGCAGTTTGTTTGGGGGGCCCAATCAGCCCCAGCATTTT | CASSLFGGPNQPQHF
- | TRBJ1-2 | many | TRBV20-1 | TGCAGTGCCCCTGAGGATGGCTACACCTTC | CSAPEDGYTF
- | TRBJ1-3 | - | TRBV2 | TGTGCCAGCGCGGCCGCCAGGACCTCTTCTGGAAACACCATATATTTT | CASAAARTSSGNTIYF
TRBD1 | TRBJ2-5 | - | TRBV24-1 | TGTGCCACCAGTGATCGGGACAGGGAGGGTGAGACCCAGTACTTC | CATSDRDREGETQYF
- | TRBJ2-7 | many | TRBV27 | TGTGCCAGCAGTCCTGGCAGGGGAGTACGGGACGAGCAGTACTTC | CASSPGRGVRDEQYF
TRBD1 | TRBJ1-5 | many | TRBV6-5 | TGTGCCAGCAGTTACGCAAAACAGGGGAGGAATCAGCCCCAGCATTTT | CASSYAKQGRNQPQHF
- | TRBJ2-5 | - | TRBV19 | TGTGCCAGTAGTATGGTGGAAGAGACCCAGTACTTC | CASSMVEETQYF
- | TRBJ1-2 | few | TRBV10-3 | TGTGCCATCAGTGAGTCCGCGGCAGGGAAAAGAGCCTATGGCTACACCTTC | CAISESAAGKRAYGYTF
- | TRBJ1-3 | many | TRBV5-1 | TGCGCCAGCAGCGTCAGGGGAGGAGGAAACACCATATATTTT | CASSVRGGGNTIYF
- | TRBJ1-1 | many | TRBV28 | TGTGCCAGCACTCGGGGGTTGAACACTGAAGCTTTCTTT | CASTRGLNTEAFF
TRBD1 | TRBJ1-2 | - | TRBV20-1 | TGCAGTGCTAGTGGACAGGGGGTGGGCGGCTACACCTTC | CSASGQGVGGYTF
- | TRBJ1-2 | few | TRBV11-2 | TGTGCCAGCAGCTTTTTCGCAGGTCGGGGGGCTGACTATGGCTACACCTTC | CASSFFAGRGADYGYTF